The sequence of this T cell receptor (beta chain) was determined in a study of T cells in localized non-small cell lung cancer. Comment on this clone: Its antigen is unidentified.

Assay used: immunoSEQ multiplex PCR; TCRdb lists only in-frame clones, some missing. The data hold around 69,000 clones, with around 90% observed a single time. General study results and limits: With higher T cell density in blood came longer overall survival. Uninvolved adjacent lung had the highest recorded T cell clonality, with tumor below it. A median of around 58 clones ranked among the top 100 in tumor appeared in adjacent lung. One tumor region alone was sequenced, and heterogeneity therefore remains possible.

CDR1 is LNHDA, CDR2 SQIVND, per germline (reference sequence). The CDR3 is made up of 18 amino acids. V was clipped by 1 base and J by 0 bases, with 19 bases between them. This clonotype was obtained from a woman aged 35 to 70 with stage I lung adenocarcinoma. The specimen was peripheral blood, collected before any cancer treatment. The rearrangement links TRBV19 to TRBJ2-7; D not resolved. In DNA, the CDR3 is TGTGCCAGTAGTATAGGAGTATCGGTTCGAAGCTTCTCCTACGAGCAGTACTTC. The encoded protein is CASSIGVSVRSFSYEQYF. The entire variable domain, with the rest obtained from reference TRBV19 and TRBJ2-7, is as follows: DGGITQSPKYLFRKEGQNVTLSCEQNLNHDAMYWYRQDPGQGLRLIYYSQIVNDFQKGDIAEGYSVSREKKESFPLTVTSAQKNPTAFYLCASSIGVSVRSFSYEQYFGPGTRLTVT.